Included here is one T cell receptor (beta chain) sequence, with context. The antigen is not known. The sample belongs to a study of T cell repertoires in cytomegalovirus infection. MiXCR, run by TCRdb on the reads, gives a single entry per CDR3 protein. The sample lists fewer than 300,000 distinct CDR3 sequences, 20% to 30% occurring once. The germline V gene encodes CDR1 LGHNA and CDR2 YSLEER. The CDR3 is 17 amino acids. V was shortened by 1 base and J by 0 bases, with 16 bases between the two germline ends. Study-level results: The ex vivo response was dominated by HLA-C-restricted CMV-specific TCR beta clonotypes.

The chain has TRBV4-3 and TRBJ2-7; D uncertain. The sample consisted of PBMCs. The TCR comes from a human donor in good health (CMV status not recorded). Some clones in this sample may be carry-over from other donors' samples. The CDR3 protein is CASSQGFRGRSSYEQYF. CDR3 coding DNA: TGCGCCAGCAGCCAAGGTTTCAGAGGACGCAGCTCCTACGAGCAGTACTTC.